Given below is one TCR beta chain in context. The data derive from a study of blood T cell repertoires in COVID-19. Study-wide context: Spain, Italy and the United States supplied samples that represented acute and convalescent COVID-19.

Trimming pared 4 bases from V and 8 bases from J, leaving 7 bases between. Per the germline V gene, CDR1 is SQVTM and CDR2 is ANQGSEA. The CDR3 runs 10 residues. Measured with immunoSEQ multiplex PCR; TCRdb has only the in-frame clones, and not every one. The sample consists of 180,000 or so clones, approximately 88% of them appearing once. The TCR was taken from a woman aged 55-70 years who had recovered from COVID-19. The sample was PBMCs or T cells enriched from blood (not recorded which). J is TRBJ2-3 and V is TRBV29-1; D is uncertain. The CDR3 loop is CSVVQVTQYF. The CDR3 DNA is TGCAGCGTTGTTCAGGTTACGCAGTATTTT.